The clone carrying this T cell receptor beta chain was counted only a few times. The antigen is undetermined. This specimen comes from a study of T cell repertoires in cytomegalovirus infection. The CDR3 is 14 amino acids. The V end was cut by 4 bases, the J end by 3 bases, with 10 bases between. TCRdb used MiXCR to reprocess the reads, holding one entry per CDR3 protein. The sample carries over 45,000 distinct CDR3 sequences, under 20% recorded once. The chain links TRBV12-3 or TRBV12-4 to TRBJ1-5, with D uncertain. The TCR comes from a human donor in good health (CMV status not recorded). Some clones in this sample may be carry-over from other donors' samples. The specimen was CD8+ T cells from cultured PBMCs, collected from culture after CMV antigen stimulation. CDR3 nucleotide sequence: TGTGCCAGCAGTTACGACAACAACAATCAGCCCCAGCATTTT. Translation gives CASSYDNNNQPQHF.